The source of this T cell receptor beta chain is a study of shared clonotypes between healthy human individuals. Study-wide findings and caveats: Non-shared clonotypes displayed generation probabilities falling below those of clonotypes present in all four donors.

Every one of the donors was a Caucasian adult that lived in Nashville, Tennessee. In the original processing: Filtering of immunoSEQ junctional sequences could not match full-length read filtering. TCRdb's copy holds only in-frame clones and misses some; the assay was immunoSEQ multiplex PCR. V, J and clone size derive from that table, while D and trimming were established from the DNA sequence. The sample consists of fewer than 1.6 million clones, 98% to 99% of them appearing once. In germline, CDR1 is SGDLS, CDR2 YYNGEE. V dropped 3 bases and J dropped 0; count of bases not matched to a gene: 6. The CDR3 is 16 amino acids. A single count supports this clone. The antigen remains undetermined.

This chain joins TRBV9 and TRBJ2-3; 8 nucleotides line up with TRBD2. The sequence was collected from a man younger than 45 in good health. The sample taken for sequencing was naive CD4+ T cells sorted from blood. The subset denotes: CD45RA+ positively selected. The CDR3 coding sequence is TGTGCCAGCAGCGCCCTAGCGGGCCCTAGCACAGATACGCAGTATTTT. It specifies CASSALAGPSTDTQYF.